This entry features one TCR beta chain sequence. The CDR3 has 15 amino acids. Germline CDR1 is KGHDR and CDR2 is SFDVKD. The V gene lost 4 bases and the J gene lost 0 bases, with 8 bases spanning the gap. As processed by the authors: How many nucleated cells were present was estimated from reference gene primer amplification. TCRdb keeps only in-frame clones here, not all; method: immunoSEQ multiplex PCR. V and J calls and clone size are copied from that table; D and trimming were computed from the DNA. In the table there are more than 150,000 clones, about nine tenths of which are singletons. This specimen comes from a study of blood T cell repertoires in COVID-19. Whole-study context: From the United States, Italy and Spain came samples of acute and convalescent COVID-19. T cells, B-cell-depleted T cells, or PBMCs provided the cDNA or gDNA that served as material.

This clonotype was obtained from a man aged 40-50 years with acute or convalescent COVID-19. The source material was peripheral blood. V usage is TRBV24-1 and J usage is TRBJ2-2; a weak D match, TRBD2 (5 bases). CDR3 region: CATSDPGTNTGELFF. CDR3 in DNA: TGTGCCACCAGTGACCCGGGAACGAACACCGGGGAGCTGTTTTTT.